The 23 T cell receptor beta chains in this list originate from one sample, sequenced in a study of T-cell reconstitution after alpha-beta-depleted transplantation in children (dated by TCRdb to 2016 to 2017). Interpreted using the paper, the treatment or condition label stands for: allogeneic hematopoietic cell transplantation with graft depleted of TCRalphabeta T cells and CD19 B cells. Library preparation was by PCR. These reads were obtained on an Illumina HiSeq 2500. TCR library preparation used molecular barcoding, with unique molecular identifiers applied to normalize quantification of the TCRbeta repertoire. TCRdb reprocessing: public reads trimmed at Q25 with fastp, clones called with MiXCR, in-frame beta chains kept. Identical CDR3 proteins give one entry, which carries the most common genes and DNA. The table for this sample lists about 170,000 distinct CDR3 sequences; around 10% of them were counted only once. The top ten clonotypes cover roughly 13% of the sample.

This specimen consisted of PBMCs, obtained before TCRalphabeta/CD19-depleted stem cell transplant. These receptors all stem from a boy younger than 10 with acute myeloid leukemia, due to receive a stem cell transplant.

The rearrangement joins TRBV7-6 to TRBJ2-1, with D tentatively TRBD2 (6 bases). Germline V gene sequence: CDR1 SGHVS, CDR2 FNYEAQ. Trimming took off 0 bases at V and 7 bases at J, with 7 bases between the two ends. The CDR3 covers 13 residues. CDR3 sequence: CASSLAEGNEQFF. The CDR3 region has the DNA TGTGCCAGCAGCTTAGCGGAGGGGAATGAGCAGTTCTTC.

This clonotype was seen at least ten times. The chain combines TRBV20-1 with TRBJ2-5, with a possible D match to TRBD2 (6 bases). This CDR3 is built from 12 residues. CDR1 is DFQATT, CDR2 SNEGSKA, per germline (reference sequence). The ends were cut back, 5 bases at V and 2 bases at J, with 9 bases in the middle. DNA of the CDR3: TGCAGTGCTGGTGGGACTCAAGAGACCCAGTACTTC. This gives the protein CSAGGTQETQYF.

This clonotype showed up many times. V is TRBV5-1 and J is TRBJ2-2; 7 nucleotides agree with TRBD1. Unmatched junction bases numbered 8, after V lost 5 bases and J lost 4 bases. CDR1 is SGHRS, CDR2 YFSETQ, per germline. CDR3 length: 15 residues. The CDR3 here is CASSKGAAPTGELFF. The CDR3 DNA reads as TGCGCCAGCAGTAAGGGGGCAGCGCCCACCGGGGAGCTGTTTTTT.

This clonotype was seen at least ten times. This chain connects TRBV5-1 to TRBJ2-6; the match to TRBD1 covers 9 bases. V was pared by 3 bases and J by 4 bases, with 2 bases of the junction left unmatched. Germline CDR1 SGHRS, CDR2 YFSETQ. The CDR3 covers 15 residues. The CDR3 is CASSWTGVGANVLTF. The CDR3, as DNA: TGCGCCAGCAGCTGGACAGGGGTCGGGGCCAACGTCCTGACTTTC.

This clonotype is labeled as large. V and J are TRBV10-3 and TRBJ2-5; D is possibly TRBD1 (5 bases). The CDR3 runs to 13 residues. Germline-derived CDR1 and CDR2 are ENHRY and SYGVKD. Trimming removed 4 bases from V and 2 bases from J, with 8 bases in between. The CDR3 DNA reads TGTGCCATCAGTGGGGGCAGACAAGAGACCCAGTACTTC. Its protein is CAISGGRQETQYF.

This clonotype was detected many times. In nucleotides, the CDR3 is TGTGCCAGCAGCCCTGATCTAACAGGGGGAACTGAAGCTTTCTTT. It specifies CASSPDLTGGTEAFF. The V gene is TRBV6-2 or TRBV6-3, the J gene TRBJ1-1, with 8 bases identical to TRBD1. V gave up 6 bases and J gave up 5 bases; unmatched junction bases: 11. Germline CDR1 is MNHEY and CDR2 is SVGEGT. The CDR3 loop spans 15 amino acids.

The table lists this clonotype with many counts. The chain employs TRBV20-1 and TRBJ1-5; D is unresolved. CDR3 length: 15 residues. Per the germline V gene, CDR1 is DFQATT and CDR2 is SNEGSKA (reference sequence). Trimming removed 3 bases from V and 7 bases from J, with 19 bases in between. The CDR3, as DNA: TGCAGTGCTAGTAGGCCAGGCCTAACCATCCAGCCCCAGCATTTT. Translated: CSASRPGLTIQPQHF.

This clonotype was observed many times. The V gene is TRBV27, the J gene TRBJ2-5; D uncertain. V lost 5 bases and J lost 5, with 12 bases in between. This CDR3 is built from 13 residues. CDR1 and CDR2 from the germline V gene are MNHEY and SMNVEV (reference sequence). CDR3 DNA: TGTGCCAGCAGTCCCGCGGCCTGGGAGACCCAGTACTTC. Translating it yields CASSPAAWETQYF.

Comments on this clonotype: A much larger clone differs by one base, so this may be a read error. The chain is built from TRBV20-1 and TRBJ2-7; 10 nucleotides line up with TRBD2. CDR1 DFQATT and CDR2 SNEGSKA come from the germline V gene (reference sequence). The CDR3 covers 13 residues. CDR3 region: CCASAGGTYEQYF. CDR3 DNA sequence: TGCTGTGCTTCAGCGGGAGGGACCTACGAGCAGTACTTC.

This clonotype was counted ten times or more. This chain links TRBV4-1 with TRBJ1-1; weak D call: TRBD1 (6 bases). Per germline, CDR1 MGHRA and CDR2 YSYEKL. The CDR3 sequence is 17 residues long. Trimming removed 4 bases at V and 5 bases at J, with 23 bases between. Written as DNA, the CDR3 is TGCGCCAGCAGCCCCCACGTGGGGGGCACAGTGGGAACTGAAGCTTTCTTT. Encoded protein: CASSPHVGGTVGTEAFF.

This clonotype was seen at least ten times. J is TRBJ2-1 and V is TRBV7-2; possibly TRBD1 for D (6 bases). Germline V lookup: CDR1 SGHTA, CDR2 FQGNSA. The CDR3 has 15 residues. Trimming left V 4 bases short and J 0 bases short, with 10 bases between. CDR3 loop: CASSSGQSSYNEQFF. DNA for the CDR3: TGTGCCAGCAGCTCGGGACAAAGCTCCTACAATGAGCAGTTCTTC.

This clonotype was detected many times. The chain uses TRBV5-8 and TRBJ1-4, with 7 bases aligning to TRBD1. CDR3 size: 15 residues. J gave up 8 bases and V 2 bases, and 9 bases lay outside the gene matches. Per germline, CDR1 SGHTS and CDR2 YDEGEE. CDR3 sequence: CASSFSGTVFEKLFF. CDR3 nucleotides: TGTGCCAGCAGCTTCTCCGGGACAGTGTTCGAAAAACTGTTTTTT.

This clonotype was seen at least ten times. The rearrangement joins TRBV5-1 to TRBJ1-1; no clear D gene. The CDR3 sequence is 16 residues long. The germline gives CDR1 SGHRS, CDR2 YFSETQ. V gave up 5 bases and J gave up 4 bases, with 21 bases separating them. In nucleotides, the CDR3 is TGCGCCAGCAGTACGTCCCGGACGGCGGTTAGCACTGAAGCTTTCTTT. It is translated as CASSTSRTAVSTEAFF.

There are many counts of this clonotype. V usage is TRBV12-3 or TRBV12-4 and J usage is TRBJ2-1; either TRBD1 or TRBD2 may supply D (6 bases each). This CDR3 has 15 amino acids. V shed 0 bases and J shed 6 bases, with 12 bases lying between them. The CDR3 protein is CASSLAGGDLNEQFF. The CDR3 DNA sequence: TGTGCCAGCAGTTTAGCGGGGGGCGACCTCAATGAGCAGTTCTTC.

The chain couples TRBV6-1 to TRBJ2-1; no firm D call. Germline V gives CDR1 MNHNS, CDR2 SASEGT. Trimming took off 3 bases at V and 2 bases at J, with 11 bases between the two ends. The CDR3 extends over 15 amino acids. Here the CDR3 reads CASSEWSSPYNEQFF. In DNA form, the CDR3 reads TGTGCCAGCAGTGAGTGGAGTTCCCCCTACAATGAGCAGTTCTTC.

This clonotype was observed at least ten times. The V gene is TRBV30, the J gene TRBJ1-5; unclear D gene. The CDR3 has 14 residues. CDR1 is GTSNPN, CDR2 SVGIG, per germline (reference sequence). V was pared by 2 bases and J by 4 bases, with 12 bases between. The CDR3 is CAWSRLTTNQPQHF. For the CDR3, the DNA is TGTGCCTGGAGTAGGCTGACTACAAATCAGCCCCAGCATTTT.

In this sample, this clonotype turned up many times. This rearrangement joins TRBV11-2 to TRBJ1-6; D remains ambiguous. V shed 4 bases and J shed 6 bases, with 13 bases lying between them. Germline V gives CDR1 SGHAT, CDR2 FQNNGV. The CDR3 loop spans 15 amino acids. CDR3 loop: CASSSIKGRNSPLHF. CDR3 nucleotide sequence: TGTGCCAGCAGCTCAATAAAGGGTCGTAATTCACCCCTCCACTTT.

This clonotype was recorded many times. The chain uses TRBV4-2 and TRBJ2-1; 8 bases fit TRBD1. Per the germline V gene, CDR1 is LGHNA and CDR2 is YNFKEQ. The CDR3 is made up of 14 amino acids. V lost 0 bases to trimming and J lost 8 bases; unmatched junction nucleotides: 3. CDR3 sequence reads: CASSQDGTGYEQFF. The CDR3 DNA reads TGTGCCAGCAGCCAAGATGGGACAGGCTATGAGCAGTTCTTC.

This clonotype was found many times. The chain combines TRBV7-8 with TRBJ1-2, with unresolved D. Germline V lookup: CDR1 SGHVS, CDR2 FQNEAQ. The CDR3 totals 15 residues. Trimming shortened V by 4 bases and J by 0 bases, and 12 bases separated the two germline ends. The CDR3 spells CASSSTVKSNYGYTF. The CDR3 nucleotides are TGTGCCAGCAGCTCGACGGTCAAATCTAACTATGGCTACACCTTC.

This chain connects TRBV3-1 to TRBJ2-3, with 15 bases fitting TRBD2. The J segment lost 3 bases and the V segment lost 8 bases, leaving 12 bases of the junction unmatched. This CDR3 contains 18 residues. From germline, CDR1 is LGHDT and CDR2 YNNKEL (reference sequence). The CDR3 reads CASCPGLAGGPMTDTQYF. The CDR3 DNA reads TGTGCCAGCTGCCCTGGACTAGCGGGGGGGCCCATGACAGATACGCAGTATTTT.

Concerning this clonotype: No conserved phenylalanine or tryptophan is present at the end of the CDR3, so a read error is the likely explanation. The DNA is left out, because the CDR3 cannot be placed on it with certainty; the CDR3 is given as TCRdb lists it. V usage is TRBV19 and J usage is TRBJ2-1; the listed D gene, TRBD1, was not tested against the DNA. The CDR3 length equals 13 residues, ends included. CDR1 and CDR2 (germline): LNHDA, SQIVND (reference sequence). The CDR3: CASSIRWTGPRFL.

This clonotype has at least ten counts. The J gene is TRBJ2-2, the V gene TRBV27, with 14 nucleotides matching TRBD2. The CDR3 contains 18 residues. V lost 6 bases and J lost 5; bases outside the gene matches: 11. CDR1 is MNHEY, CDR2 SMNVEV, per germline (reference sequence). The CDR3 nucleotides are TGTGCCAGCAGCCCCGGGACTAGCGGGAGCCGGGGAACCGGGGAGCTGTTTTTT. It specifies CASSPGTSGSRGTGELFF.

This clonotype was picked up many times. CDR3 DNA sequence: TGTGCCAGCAGTGGGGACGGTGGCAATCAGCCCCAGCATTTT. It yields the protein CASSGDGGNQPQHF. This chain links TRBV12-3 or TRBV12-4 with TRBJ1-5; D is perhaps TRBD1 (5 bases). V gave up 5 bases and J gave up 2 bases, with 10 bases separating them. The CDR3 sequence is 14 residues long.